The 6 T cell receptor beta chains in this list originate from one sample, sequenced in a study of CD8 T cells in ankylosing spondylitis. Using its own MiXCR run on the 5' RACE reads, TCRdb lists one record per CDR3 protein. The sample holds 350,000 to 450,000 distinct CDR3 sequences; approximately 22% are singletons and the top ten take about an eighth. The sample consisted of blood, either unsorted or a sorted T cell fraction (not recorded which). The receptors shown here come from a male donor with ankylosing spondylitis or in good health (not recorded which).

This clonotype was seen more than once but under ten times. The chain links TRBV6-5 to TRBJ1-5; D gene ambiguous. The CDR3 is 13 residues long. Per germline, CDR1 MNHEY and CDR2 SVGAGI. Trimming removed 0 bases at V and 7 bases at J, with 7 bases between. CDR3 sequence reads: CASSYSWAQPQHF. CDR3 bases: TGTGCCAGCAGTTACTCTTGGGCCCAGCCCCAGCATTTT.

The genes are TRBV27 and TRBJ2-6; tentatively, D is TRBD1 (6 bases). The CDR3 has 16 residues. The germline V and J ends were trimmed by 5 bases and 2 bases, with 13 bases remaining between them. Germline CDR1 reads MNHEY; CDR2 reads SMNVEV (reference sequence). The DNA of the CDR3 is TGTGCCAGCAGTACCACCTGGACAGCTGGGGCCAACGTCCTGACTTTC. Translation: CASSTTWTAGANVLTF.

The gene calls are TRBV15 and TRBJ1-1, with D possibly being TRBD1 (5 bases). Germline V gene sequence: CDR1 LNHNV, CDR2 YYDKDF (reference sequence). This CDR3 has 13 residues. The V and J ends lost 1 base and 3 bases respectively, with 6 bases between them. The CDR3 spells CATSRGGDTEAFF. The CDR3 DNA follows: TGTGCCACCAGCAGAGGAGGGGACACTGAAGCTTTCTTT.

This clonotype was seen a few times. The chain carries TRBV29-1 and TRBJ2-7, with D perhaps matching TRBD1 or TRBD2 (5 bases each). Trimming cost V 1 base and J 6 bases, with 10 bases left between them. This CDR3 region has 12 residues. Germline CDR1 SQVTM, CDR2 ANQGSEA. This CDR3 reads CSVEGDGSEQYF. The CDR3 DNA sequence: TGCAGCGTTGAAGGGGACGGATCCGAGCAGTACTTC.

This clonotype was recorded a few times. The CDR3 coding sequence is TGTGCCAGCAGCCCACAGGGCTCGCCGGCCAAAAACATTCAGTACTTC. Encoded protein: CASSPQGSPAKNIQYF. V usage is TRBV12-3 or TRBV12-4 and J usage is TRBJ2-4, with a weak D call TRBD1 (6 bases). V was pared by 6 bases and J by 1 base, with 16 bases between. The CDR3 runs to 16 residues.

This chain links TRBV5-6 with TRBJ1-1; 7 bases agree with TRBD1. The CDR3 runs 11 residues. V dropped 4 bases and J dropped 9; count of bases not matched to a gene: 3. In germline, CDR1 is SGHDT, CDR2 YYEEEE. The CDR3: CASSTGQKAFF. DNA of the CDR3: TGTGCCAGCAGCACGGGACAGAAAGCTTTCTTT.